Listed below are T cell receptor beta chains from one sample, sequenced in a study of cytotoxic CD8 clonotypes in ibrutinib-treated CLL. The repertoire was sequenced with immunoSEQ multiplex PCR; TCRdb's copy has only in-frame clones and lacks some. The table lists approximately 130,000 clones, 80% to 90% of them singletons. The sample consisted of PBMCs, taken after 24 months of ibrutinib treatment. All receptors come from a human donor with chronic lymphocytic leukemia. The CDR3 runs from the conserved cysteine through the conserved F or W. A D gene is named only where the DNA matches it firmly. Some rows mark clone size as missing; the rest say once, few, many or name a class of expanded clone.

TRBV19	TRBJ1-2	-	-	CASSYSTYGYTF	TGTGCCAGTAGTTACAGCACCTATGGCTACACCTTC
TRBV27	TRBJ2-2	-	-	CASSFIFSGELFF	TGTGCCAGCAGTTTCATTTTTTCCGGGGAGCTGTTTTTT
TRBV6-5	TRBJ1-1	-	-	CASSYTFNTEAFF	TGTGCCAGCAGTTACACTTTTAACACTGAAGCTTTCTTT
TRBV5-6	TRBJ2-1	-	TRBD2	CASSLGRLAGAYNEQFF	TGTGCCAGCAGCTTGGGACGACTAGCGGGGGCCTACAATGAGCAGTTCTTC
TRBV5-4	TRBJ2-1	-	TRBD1	CASSFLSGTGFSGEQFF	TGTGCCAGCAGCTTTTTATCCGGGACAGGGTTTAGTGGTGAGCAGTTCTTC
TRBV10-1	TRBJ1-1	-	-	CASSEQIASSGEAFF	TGCGCCAGCAGTGAACAGATAGCCTCGAGTGGTGAAGCTTTCTTT
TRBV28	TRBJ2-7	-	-	CASSGPQLNSYEQYF	TGTGCCAGCAGTGGGCCACAATTAAACTCCTACGAGCAGTACTTC
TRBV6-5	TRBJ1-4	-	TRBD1	CASSSDRNNEKLFF	TGTGCCAGCAGTTCGGACAGGAATAATGAAAAACTGTTTTTT
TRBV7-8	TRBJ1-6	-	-	CASSLWGSVGYNSPLHF	TGTGCCAGCAGCTTATGGGGATCAGTGGGCTATAATTCACCCCTCCACTTT
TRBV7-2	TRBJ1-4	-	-	CASSFRTDNEKLFF	TGTGCCAGCAGCTTTAGGACGGACAATGAAAAACTGTTTTTT
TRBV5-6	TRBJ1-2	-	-	CASSLGAPYGYTF	TGTGCCAGCAGCTTGGGGGCCCCCTATGGCTACACCTTC
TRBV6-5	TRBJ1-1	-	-	CASSYLGGNTEAFF	TGTGCCAGCAGTTACCTAGGGGGGAACACTGAAGCTTTCTTT
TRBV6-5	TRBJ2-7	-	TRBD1	CASRPDRGYEQYF	TGTGCCAGCAGACCCGACAGGGGCTACGAGCAGTACTTC
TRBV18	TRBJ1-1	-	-	CASSPQAGVHNTEAFF	TGTGCCAGCTCACCACAGGCAGGCGTTCATAACACTGAAGCTTTCTTT
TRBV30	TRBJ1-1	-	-	CAWSGGGARDTEAFF	TGTGCCTGGAGCGGAGGGGGGGCAAGGGACACTGAAGCTTTCTTT
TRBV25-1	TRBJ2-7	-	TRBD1	CASSAWDRVNYEQYF	TGTGCCAGCAGCGCCTGGGACAGGGTAAACTACGAGCAGTACTTC
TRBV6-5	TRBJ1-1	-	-	CASSSPTSMNTEAFF	TGTGCCAGCAGTTCTCCGACAAGCATGAACACTGAAGCTTTCTTT
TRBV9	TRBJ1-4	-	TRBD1	CASSALPTGEKLFF	TGTGCCAGCAGCGCCTTACCGACAGGGGAAAAACTGTTTTTT
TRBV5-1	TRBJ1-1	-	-	CASSQESEAFF	TGCGCCAGCAGCCAGGAAAGTGAAGCTTTCTTT
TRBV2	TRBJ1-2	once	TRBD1	CASRSSGGGNYGYTF	TGTGCCAGCAGATCCTCAGGGGGCGGTAACTATGGCTACACCTTC
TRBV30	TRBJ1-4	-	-	CAWMGRGATNEKLFF	TGTGCCTGGATGGGGCGGGGGGCAACTAATGAAAAACTGTTTTTT
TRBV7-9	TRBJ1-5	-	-	CASSLGTVDQPQHF	TGTGCCAGCAGCTTGGGGACGGTGGATCAGCCCCAGCATTTT
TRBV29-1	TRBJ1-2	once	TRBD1	CSAFTGAKGGYGYTF	TGCAGCGCCTTCACAGGGGCCAAGGGCGGCTATGGCTACACCTTC
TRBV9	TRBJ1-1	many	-	CASSDGDTEAFF	TGTGCCAGCAGCGACGGGGACACTGAAGCTTTCTTT
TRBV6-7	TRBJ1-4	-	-	CASSYSNSKRLFF	TGTGCCAGCAGTTACTCGAATAGTAAAAGGCTGTTTTTT
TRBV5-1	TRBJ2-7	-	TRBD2	CASSRTSGGVSYEQYF	TGCGCCAGCAGCAGGACTAGCGGGGGGGTCTCCTACGAGCAGTACTTC
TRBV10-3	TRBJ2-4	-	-	CAISETKNIQYF	TGTGCCATCAGTGAAACTAAAAACATTCAGTACTTC
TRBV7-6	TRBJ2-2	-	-	CASSLEVGDPNTGELFF	TGTGCCAGCAGCTTAGAGGTGGGGGATCCGAACACCGGGGAGCTGTTTTTT
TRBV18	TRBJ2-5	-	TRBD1	CASSPPNRDRGETQYF	TGTGCCAGCTCACCTCCTAACCGGGACAGAGGAGAGACCCAGTACTTC
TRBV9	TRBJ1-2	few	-	CASSVDPGQGPHGYTF	TGTGCCAGCAGCGTAGATCCAGGGCAAGGGCCCCATGGCTACACCTTC
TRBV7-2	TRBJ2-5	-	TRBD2	CASSPNPGAGGTWETQYF	TGTGCCAGCAGCCCAAACCCCGGTGCGGGGGGAACGTGGGAGACCCAGTACTTC
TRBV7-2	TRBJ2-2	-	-	CASSLDIGELFF	TGTGCCAGCAGCTTAGATATCGGGGAGCTGTTTTTT
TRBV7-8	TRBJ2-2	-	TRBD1	CASSWGAGGTGELFF	TGTGCCAGCAGCTGGGGAGCAGGGGGCACCGGGGAGCTGTTTTTT
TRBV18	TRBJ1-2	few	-	CASSPPEQASDYGYTF	TGTGCCAGCTCACCACCAGAACAGGCCAGCGACTATGGCTACACCTTC
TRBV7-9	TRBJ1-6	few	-	CASSLAPDNSPLHF	TGTGCCAGCAGCTTAGCGCCGGATAATTCACCCCTCCACTTT
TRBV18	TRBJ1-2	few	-	CASSPLIPGQGNGYTF	TGTGCCAGCTCACCTCTGATCCCGGGGCAGGGGAATGGCTACACCTTC
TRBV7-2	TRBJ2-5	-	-	CASSLASSGFQETQYF	TGTGCCAGCAGCTTAGCATCGTCGGGCTTCCAAGAGACCCAGTACTTC
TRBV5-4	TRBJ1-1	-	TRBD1	CASSLAQGARTEAFF	TGTGCCAGCAGCTTGGCTCAGGGGGCGAGAACTGAAGCTTTCTTT
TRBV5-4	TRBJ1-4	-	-	CASSLGPGGSNEKLFF	TGTGCCAGCAGCTTAGGCCCTGGGGGGTCTAATGAAAAACTGTTTTTT
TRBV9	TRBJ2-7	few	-	CASSRRSDYEQYF	TGTGCCAGCAGCCGACGGAGTGATTACGAGCAGTACTTC
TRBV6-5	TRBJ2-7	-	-	CASSAARSSYEQYF	TGTGCCAGCAGTGCCGCGCGGAGCTCCTACGAGCAGTACTTC
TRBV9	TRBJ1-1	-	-	CASSVVSGRDAFF	TGTGCCAGCAGCGTAGTGTCGGGCAGGGACGCTTTCTTT
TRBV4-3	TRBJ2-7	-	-	CASSHPSSWAGLLCEQYF	TGCGCCAGCAGCCACCCTAGCTCGTGGGCCGGCCTTCTTTGCGAGCAGTACTTC